The 13 T cell receptor beta chains in this list originate from one sample, sequenced in a study of lymphopenia after photon versus proton radiotherapy. Only in-frame clones appear in the TCRdb table, and some are missing; sequencing was by immunoSEQ multiplex PCR. The sample holds roughly 61,000 clones; roughly nine tenths are singletons and the top ten take roughly 13%. The source was peripheral blood, collected from a patient treated with proton-based radiotherapy. Receptor source: an elderly man with esophageal cancer.

This chain joins TRBV2 and TRBJ2-5, with 10 positions matching TRBD2. The germline V gene encodes CDR1 SNHLY and CDR2 FYNNEI. J lost 1 base, V lost 8 bases, and 7 bases had no gene match. CDR3 length: 15 amino acids. In DNA form, the CDR3 reads TGTGCCAGCCTCGGACTAGCGGACCTCCAAGAGACCCAGTACTTC. Protein product: CASLGLADLQETQYF.

The chain joins TRBV29-1 to TRBJ2-3; D is perhaps TRBD1 (6 bases). The CDR3 consists of 15 residues. Germline CDR1 SQVTM, CDR2 ANQGSEA. Trimming removed 1 base from V and 0 bases from J, with 11 bases in between. The CDR3 is CSVEARDNSTDTQYF. In DNA form, the CDR3 reads TGCAGCGTTGAAGCACGGGACAATAGCACAGATACGCAGTATTTT.

The V gene is TRBV6-7, the J gene TRBJ2-7, with D possibly matching TRBD2 (5 bases). Being an ORF, TRBV6-7 has a function that is uncertain. V lost 2 bases to trimming and J lost 3 bases, with 14 bases between them. This CDR3 has 15 residues. The CDR3 region is CASSYLRGFNYEQYF. The CDR3, as DNA: TGTGCCAGCAGTTACCTACGGGGATTTAACTACGAGCAGTACTTC.

As concerns this clone: The sample holds other DNA sequences that translate to the same CDR3. CDR3 DNA: TGCGCCAGCAGCTTGGAAGGACGGGGCACAGATACGCAGTATTTT. The encoded protein is CASSLEGRGTDTQYF. V is TRBV5-1 and J is TRBJ2-3; D gene uncertain. The germline gives CDR1 SGHRS, CDR2 YFSETQ. V lost 0 bases to trimming and J lost 1 base, with 9 bases between them. The CDR3 runs to 15 residues. Complete variable domain (other parts from reference TRBV5-1 and TRBJ2-3): KAGVTQTPRYLIKTRGQQVTLSCSPISGHRSVSWYQQTPGQGLQFLFEYFSETQRNKGNFPGRFSGRQFSNSRSEMNVSTLELGDSALYLCASSLEGRGTDTQYFGPGTRLTVL.

V gene TRBV7-8 combines with J gene TRBJ1-4; 9 positions agree with TRBD1. CDR3 length: 17 amino acids. The trim removed 5 bases at V and 3 bases at J, leaving 10 bases unmatched. Germline values: CDR1 SGHVS, CDR2 FQNEAQ. CDR3 amino acids: CASSQVPGQGPNEKLFF. CDR3 DNA sequence: TGTGCCAGCAGCCAAGTCCCGGGACAGGGCCCTAATGAAAAACTGTTTTTT.

This chain joins TRBV5-1 and TRBJ1-2, with D perhaps TRBD1 (6 bases). Trimming took off 0 bases at V and 7 bases at J, with 13 bases between the two ends. Germline V gene lookup returns CDR1 SGHRS and CDR2 YFSETQ. This CDR3 is built from 14 residues. The CDR3 DNA sequence: TGCGCCAGCAGCTTGGAGCTCGTAGGGGGTGGCTACACCTTC. This sequence encodes CASSLELVGGGYTF.

CDR3 sequence reads: CASSMPSGNEQYF. Here the CDR3 DNA reads TGTGCCAGCAGCATGCCCTCAGGGAACGAGCAGTACTTC. The chain joins TRBV5-5 to TRBJ2-7; maybe TRBD1 (5 bases). The CDR3 runs 13 residues. CDR1 SGHKS and CDR2 YYEKEE come from the germline V gene (reference sequence). V lost 4 bases and J 5 bases, leaving 13 bases between the germline ends.

This chain links TRBV7-9 with TRBJ1-5; D possibly corresponds to TRBD1 (5 bases). The CDR3 totals 15 residues. Trimming took off 4 bases at V and 1 base at J, with 11 bases between the two ends. The V gene's germline CDR1 is SEHNR and CDR2 FQNEAQ (reference sequence). The CDR3 region is CASSSGLGSNQPQHF. The DNA for the CDR3 is TGTGCCAGCAGCTCAGGGCTGGGGAGCAATCAGCCCCAGCATTTT.

The V call is TRBV5-1, the J call TRBJ2-7, with D perhaps matching TRBD2 (5 bases). The germline gives CDR1 SGHRS, CDR2 YFSETQ. The CDR3 runs to 16 residues. Trimming left V 1 base short and J 2 bases short, with 16 bases between. The CDR3 nucleotides read TGCGCCAGCAGCTTGACGGAAACAGAGGGCCCCTACGAGCAGTACTTC. Its protein is CASSLTETEGPYEQYF.

The count of this clone is one. Written as DNA, the CDR3 is TGTGCCAGCAGCGCCCTTCTAGCGGGGGGGAACAATGAGCAGTTCTTC. Encoded protein: CASSALLAGGNNEQFF. This chain links TRBV9 with TRBJ2-1; 12 bases match TRBD2. The CDR3 is 16 amino acids. Per the germline V gene, CDR1 is SGDLS and CDR2 is YYNGEE. Trimming at V came to 3 bases and at J to 5 bases, leaving 6 bases not matched to a gene.

The chain couples TRBV5-5 to TRBJ2-7; D is unclear. Looked up from germline, CDR1 is SGHKS and CDR2 is YYEKEE (reference sequence). This CDR3 comprises 13 residues. V lost 0 bases and J 0 bases, leaving 4 bases between the germline ends. The CDR3 spells CASSLGVSYEQYF. CDR3 bases: TGTGCCAGCAGCTTGGGCGTCTCCTACGAGCAGTACTTC.

This clone showed up just a few times. The rearrangement links TRBV7-8 to TRBJ2-1; TRBD2 agrees at 13 bases. Germline V gives CDR1 SGHVS, CDR2 FQNEAQ. CDR3 size: 17 residues. J lost 9 bases, V lost 2 bases, and 10 bases had no gene match. The CDR3 sequence: CASSLNPGTSGKGEQFF. As DNA, the CDR3 is TGTGCCAGCAGCTTAAACCCGGGGACTAGCGGGAAGGGTGAGCAGTTCTTC.

The chain is built from TRBV5-6 and TRBJ1-4; 7 nucleotides align to TRBD1. CDR3 size: 13 residues. The germline CDR1 and CDR2 sequences are SGHDT and YYEEEE. The ends lost 5 bases at V and 6 bases at J; junction bases unmatched: 4. CDR3 region: CASSGQADEKLFF. The CDR3 nucleotides read TGTGCCAGCAGTGGACAGGCCGATGAAAAACTGTTTTTT.